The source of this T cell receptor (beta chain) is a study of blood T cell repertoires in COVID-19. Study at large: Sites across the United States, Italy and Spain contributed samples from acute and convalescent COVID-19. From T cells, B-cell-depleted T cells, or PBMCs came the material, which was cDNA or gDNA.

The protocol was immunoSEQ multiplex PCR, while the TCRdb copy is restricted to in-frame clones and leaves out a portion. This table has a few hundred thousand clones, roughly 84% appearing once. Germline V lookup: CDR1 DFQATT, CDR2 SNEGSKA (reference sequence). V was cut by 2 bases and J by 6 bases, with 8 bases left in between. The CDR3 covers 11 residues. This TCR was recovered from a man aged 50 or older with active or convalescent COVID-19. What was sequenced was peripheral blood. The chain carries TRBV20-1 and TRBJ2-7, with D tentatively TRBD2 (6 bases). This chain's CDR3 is CSARSGVEQYF. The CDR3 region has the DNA TGCAGTGCTAGATCGGGGGTCGAGCAGTACTTC.